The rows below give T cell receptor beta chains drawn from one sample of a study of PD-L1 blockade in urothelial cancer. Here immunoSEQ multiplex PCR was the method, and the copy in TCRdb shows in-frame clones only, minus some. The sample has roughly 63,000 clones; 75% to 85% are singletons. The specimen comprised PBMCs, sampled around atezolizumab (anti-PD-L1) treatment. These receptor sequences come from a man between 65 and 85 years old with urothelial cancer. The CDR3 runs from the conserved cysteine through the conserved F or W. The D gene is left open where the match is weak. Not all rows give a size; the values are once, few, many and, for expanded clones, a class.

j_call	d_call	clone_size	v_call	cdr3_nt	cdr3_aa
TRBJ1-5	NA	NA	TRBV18	TGTGCCAGCTCACAGCTCGGGGGGAGCAATCAGCCCCAGCATTTT	CASSQLGGSNQPQHF
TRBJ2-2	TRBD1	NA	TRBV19	TGTGCCAGTACCGACAGGGCGAACACCGGGGAGCTGTTTTTT	CASTDRANTGELFF
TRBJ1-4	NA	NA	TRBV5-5	TGTGCCAGCAGCTCATCCGGGGTGGACAGACTGTTTTTT	CASSSSGVDRLFF
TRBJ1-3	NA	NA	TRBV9	TGTGCCAGCAGCGAGGGGGGGGAGGCGGGAAACACCATATATTTT	CASSEGGEAGNTIYF
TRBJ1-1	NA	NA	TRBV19	TGTGCCAGTAGTATAAACATTGGTTCGACTGAAGCTTTCTTT	CASSINIGSTEAFF
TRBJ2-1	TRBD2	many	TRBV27	TGTGCCAGCAGTTTATCGGGACTAGCGGACTACAATGAGCAGTTCTTC	CASSLSGLADYNEQFF
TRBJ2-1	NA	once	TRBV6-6	TGTGCCAGCAGTTACCCCGACAGGATGAATGAGCAGTTCTTC	CASSYPDRMNEQFF
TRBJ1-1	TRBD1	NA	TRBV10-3	TGTGCCATCAGTGAGTCGACAGGTGGCCAGGGGGTTGGAGCTTTCTTT	CAISESTGGQGVGAFF
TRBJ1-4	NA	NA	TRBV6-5	TGTGCCAGCAGCCCTAACGCTGACAGGGAAAAACTGTTTTTT	CASSPNADREKLFF
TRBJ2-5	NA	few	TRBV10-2	TGCGCCAGCAGTGAGTCGTTGGGGGCCCCCCAAGAGACCCAGTACTTC	CASSESLGAPQETQYF
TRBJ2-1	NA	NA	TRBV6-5	TGTGCCATCGCGGACTCCCGACACAATGAGCAGTTCTTC	CAIADSRHNEQFF
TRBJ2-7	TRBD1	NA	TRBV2	TGTGCCAGCAGTGAGAAGACAGGGGGCGTAACCTACGAGCAGTACTTC	CASSEKTGGVTYEQYF
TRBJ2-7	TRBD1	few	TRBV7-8	TGTGCCAGCAGCTTACTGGGACAGAACTACGAGCAGTACTTC	CASSLLGQNYEQYF
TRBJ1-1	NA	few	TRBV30	TGTGCCTGGAGTGTACGTTTCAGGGACACTGAAGCTTTCTTT	CAWSVRFRDTEAFF
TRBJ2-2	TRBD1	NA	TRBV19	TGTGCCAGTGACAGGGGGTTCATTACCGGGGAGCTGTTTTTT	CASDRGFITGELFF
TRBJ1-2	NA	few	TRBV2	TGTGCCAGCAGTGAAAGTAAGGGGCAGGGTGGCTACACCTTC	CASSESKGQGGYTF
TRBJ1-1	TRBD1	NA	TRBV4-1	TGCGCCAGCAGCCAAGTGGGACAGGGTCACTCTCGGAACACTGAAGCTTTCTTT	CASSQVGQGHSRNTEAFF
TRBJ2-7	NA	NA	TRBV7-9	TGTGCCAGCAGCCCAAACTCGGTTGCCGAGCAGTACTTC	CASSPNSVAEQYF
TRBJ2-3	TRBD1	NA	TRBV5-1	TGCGCCAGCAGCTTGGTCGGGACAGGGGGCGAAACAGATACGCAGTATTTT	CASSLVGTGGETDTQYF
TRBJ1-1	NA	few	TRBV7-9	TGTGCCAGCAGGCGTTCGGGGGGGGACACTGAAGCTTTCTTT	CASRRSGGDTEAFF
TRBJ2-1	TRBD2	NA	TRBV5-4	TGTGCCAGCAGCCGGGAAATAGCGGGGGGCCCGACCGACAATGAGCAGTTCTTC	CASSREIAGGPTDNEQFF
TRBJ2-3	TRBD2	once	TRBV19	TGTGCCAGTAGTAGGACTAGCGGGTCAGGGGGCACAGATACGCAGTATTTT	CASSRTSGSGGTDTQYF
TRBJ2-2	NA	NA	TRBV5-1	TGCGCCAGCAGCTTGGCTAGGGGCGGTTTGGCCGGGGAGCTGTTTTTT	CASSLARGGLAGELFF
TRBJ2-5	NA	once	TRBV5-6	TGTGCCAGCAGCCAGGGAGAGACCCAGTACTTC	CASSQGETQYF
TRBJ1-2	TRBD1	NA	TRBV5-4	TGTGCCAGCAGCTTAACAGGGGAAGAGGGCTATGGCTACACCTTC	CASSLTGEEGYGYTF
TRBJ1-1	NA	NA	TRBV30	TGTGCGGGTGTCGCGGGGTGGGACACTGAAGCTTTCTTT	CAGVAGWDTEAFF
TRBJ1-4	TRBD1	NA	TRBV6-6	TGTGCCAGCAGTCGAACAGGGGGCGTAGGTGAAAAACTGTTTTTT	CASSRTGGVGEKLFF
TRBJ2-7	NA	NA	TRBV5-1	TGCGCCAGCAGCTTGGGAGGAGTAAACTCCTACGAGCAGTACTTC	CASSLGGVNSYEQYF
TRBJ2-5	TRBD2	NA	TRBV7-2	TGTGCCAGCAGCTTAGGCCGGCGGGAGCGGGAGACCCAGTACTTC	CASSLGRRERETQYF
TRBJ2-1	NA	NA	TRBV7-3	TGTGCCAGCAGCTTAGCTCAGGGAACCTACAATGAGCAGTTCTTC	CASSLAQGTYNEQFF
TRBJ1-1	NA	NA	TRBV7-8	TGTGCCAGCAGCTTGGCTGGGAGGACTGAAGCTTTCTTT	CASSLAGRTEAFF
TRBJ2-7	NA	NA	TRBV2	TGTGCCAGCAGGGCGGCAGGGGGGCTCTTCTACGAGCAGTACTTC	CASRAAGGLFYEQYF
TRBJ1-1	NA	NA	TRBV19	TGTGCCAGTAGTATAGCGGGGGGTAACACTGAAGCTTTCTTT	CASSIAGGNTEAFF
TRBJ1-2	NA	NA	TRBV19	TGTGCCAGTACCACTGGGGCCCTTCACTATGGCTACACCTTC	CASTTGALHYGYTF
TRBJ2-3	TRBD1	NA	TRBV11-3	TGTGCCAGCAGCTTAGATGGACAGGGGTCTAGCACAGATACGCAGTATTTT	CASSLDGQGSSTDTQYF
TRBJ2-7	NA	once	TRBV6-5	TGTGCCAGCAGGACGGGACTTTTAGGGGACGAGCAGTACTTC	CASRTGLLGDEQYF
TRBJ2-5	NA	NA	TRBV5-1	TGCGCCAGCAGCTTGGGCGGCGGAATCCAAGAGACCCAGTACTTC	CASSLGGGIQETQYF
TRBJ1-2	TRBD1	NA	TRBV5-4	TGTGCCAGCAGCTTGGGAGGGGGCGCTGGGGCCTATGGCTACACCTTC	CASSLGGGAGAYGYTF
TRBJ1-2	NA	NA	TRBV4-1	TGCGCCAGCAGCCAAGATGGAAGGGAGAACTATGGCTACACCTTC	CASSQDGRENYGYTF
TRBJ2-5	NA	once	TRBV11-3	TGTGCCAGCAGCCCCCGAGCGGAGAAAGAGGAGACCCAGTACTTC	CASSPRAEKEETQYF
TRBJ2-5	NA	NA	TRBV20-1	TGCAGTGCTAGGGCTTTAGAGACCCAGTACTTC	CSARALETQYF
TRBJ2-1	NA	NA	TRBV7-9	TGTGCCAGCAGCTTAGCGAATTCGTTCAGGGGCTATGAGCAGTTCTTC	CASSLANSFRGYEQFF
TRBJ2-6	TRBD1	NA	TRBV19	TGTGCCAGTAGGACAGGGCCCTCTGGGGCCAACGTCCTGACTTTC	CASRTGPSGANVLTF
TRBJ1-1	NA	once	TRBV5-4	TGTGCCAGCAGCTTGGAGGTGAAGGTCAGGGGCGCTGAAGCTTTCTTT	CASSLEVKVRGAEAFF
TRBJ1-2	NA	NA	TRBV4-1	TGCGCCAGCAGCTACCAGGACACTTCTAACTATGGCTACACCTTC	CASSYQDTSNYGYTF
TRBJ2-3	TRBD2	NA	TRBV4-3	TGCGCCAGCAGCCAATCGACTAGCTATGGGATCACAGATACGCAGTATTTT	CASSQSTSYGITDTQYF
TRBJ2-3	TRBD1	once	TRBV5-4	TGTGCCAGCAGCTTGGAGAGGGGGCGGACAGATACGCAGTATTTT	CASSLERGRTDTQYF
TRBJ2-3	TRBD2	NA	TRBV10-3	TGTGCCATCAGTGCGGTACTAGCGGGGGCAGATACGCAGTATTTT	CAISAVLAGADTQYF
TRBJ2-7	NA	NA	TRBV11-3	TGTGCCAGCAGCTTAGCTTTAGCCTACGAGCAGTACTTC	CASSLALAYEQYF
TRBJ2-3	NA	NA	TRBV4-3	TGCGCCAGCAGCCAAGAAATGGAGGGATCCACAGATACGCAGTATTTT	CASSQEMEGSTDTQYF
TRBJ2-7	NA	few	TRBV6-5	TGTGCCAGCAGTACTAGGGCAGGGGACTACGAGCAGTACTTC	CASSTRAGDYEQYF
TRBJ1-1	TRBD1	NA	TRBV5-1	TGCGCCAGCAGCTTGGGACAGGGGACCTTAAACACTGAAGCTTTCTTT	CASSLGQGTLNTEAFF
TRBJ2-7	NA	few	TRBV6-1	TGTGCCAGCTGTAACCCGGGAACCTACGAGCAGTACTTC	CASCNPGTYEQYF
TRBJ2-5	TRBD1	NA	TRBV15	TGTGCCACCAGCATCCCGGGACAGGGCCGGAGGCAGACCCAGTACTTC	CATSIPGQGRRQTQYF